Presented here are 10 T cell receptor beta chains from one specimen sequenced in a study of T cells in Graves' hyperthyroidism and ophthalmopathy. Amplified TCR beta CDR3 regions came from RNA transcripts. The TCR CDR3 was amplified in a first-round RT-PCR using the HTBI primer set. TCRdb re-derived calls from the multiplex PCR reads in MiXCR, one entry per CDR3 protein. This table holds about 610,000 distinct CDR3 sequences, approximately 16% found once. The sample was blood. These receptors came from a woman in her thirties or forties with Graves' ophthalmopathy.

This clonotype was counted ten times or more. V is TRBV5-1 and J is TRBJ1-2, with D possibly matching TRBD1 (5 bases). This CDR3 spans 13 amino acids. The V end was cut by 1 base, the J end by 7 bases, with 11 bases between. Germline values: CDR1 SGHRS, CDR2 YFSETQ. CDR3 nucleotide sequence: TGCGCCAGCAGCTTGAGCCAGGGAGGTGGCTACACCTTC. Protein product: CASSLSQGGGYTF. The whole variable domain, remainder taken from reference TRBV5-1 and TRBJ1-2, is KAGVTQTPRYLIKTRGQQVTLSCSPISGHRSVSWYQQTPGQGLQFLFEYFSETQRNKGNFPGRFSGRQFSNSRSEMNVSTLELGDSALYLCASSLSQGGGYTFGSGTRLTVV.

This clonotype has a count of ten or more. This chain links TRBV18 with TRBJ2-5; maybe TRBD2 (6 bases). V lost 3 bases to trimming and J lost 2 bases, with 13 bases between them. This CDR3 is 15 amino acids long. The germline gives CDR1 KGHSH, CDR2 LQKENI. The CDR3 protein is CASSPLPGGQETQYF. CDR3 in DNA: TGTGCCAGCTCACCCCTCCCCGGGGGACAAGAGACCCAGTACTTC. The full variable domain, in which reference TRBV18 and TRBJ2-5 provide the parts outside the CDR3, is NAGVMQNPRHLVRRRGQEARLRCSPMKGHSHVYWYRQLPEEGLKFMVYLQKENIIDESGMPKERFSAEFPKEGPSILRIQQVVRGDSAAYFCASSPLPGGQETQYFGPGTRLLVL.

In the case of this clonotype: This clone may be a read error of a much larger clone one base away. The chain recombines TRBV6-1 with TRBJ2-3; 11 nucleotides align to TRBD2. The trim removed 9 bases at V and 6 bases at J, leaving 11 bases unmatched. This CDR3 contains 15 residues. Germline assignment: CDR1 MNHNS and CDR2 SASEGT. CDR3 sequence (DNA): TGTGCCAGAAGGAATAGCGGGAGGGCCTTGGATACGCAGTATTTT. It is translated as CARRNSGRALDTQYF.

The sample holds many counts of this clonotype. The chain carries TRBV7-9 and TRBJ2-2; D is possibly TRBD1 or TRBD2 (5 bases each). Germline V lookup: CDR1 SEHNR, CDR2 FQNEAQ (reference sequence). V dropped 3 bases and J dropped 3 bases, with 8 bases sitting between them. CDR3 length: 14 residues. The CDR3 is CASSFQGDTGELFF. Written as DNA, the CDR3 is TGTGCCAGCAGCTTCCAGGGAGACACCGGGGAGCTGTTTTTT.

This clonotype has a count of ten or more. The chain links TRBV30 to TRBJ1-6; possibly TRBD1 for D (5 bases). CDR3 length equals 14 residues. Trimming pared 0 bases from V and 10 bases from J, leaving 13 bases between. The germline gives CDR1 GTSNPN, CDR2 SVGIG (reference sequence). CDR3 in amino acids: CAWSVAGGRSPLHF. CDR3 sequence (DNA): TGTGCCTGGAGTGTTGCCGGGGGAAGGTCACCCCTCCACTTT.

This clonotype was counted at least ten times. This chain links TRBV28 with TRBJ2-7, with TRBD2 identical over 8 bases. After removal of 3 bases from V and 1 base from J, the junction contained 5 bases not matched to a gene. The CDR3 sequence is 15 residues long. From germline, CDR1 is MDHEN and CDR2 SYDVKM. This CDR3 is CASSLSGSLSYEQYF. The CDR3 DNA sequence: TGTGCCAGCAGTTTGAGCGGGAGCCTTTCCTACGAGCAGTACTTC.

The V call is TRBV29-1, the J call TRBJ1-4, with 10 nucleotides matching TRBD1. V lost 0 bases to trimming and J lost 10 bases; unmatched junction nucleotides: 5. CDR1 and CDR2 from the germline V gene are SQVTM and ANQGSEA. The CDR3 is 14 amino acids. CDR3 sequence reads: CSVEDLRTGGKLFF. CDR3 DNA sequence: TGCAGCGTTGAAGATCTTAGGACAGGGGGAAAACTGTTTTTT. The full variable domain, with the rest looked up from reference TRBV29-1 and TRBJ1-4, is SAVISQKPSRDICQRGTSLTIQCQVDSQVTMMFWYRQQPGQSLTLIATANQGSEATYESGFVIDKFPISRPNLTFSTLTVSNMSPEDSSIYLCSVEDLRTGGKLFFGSGTQLSVL.

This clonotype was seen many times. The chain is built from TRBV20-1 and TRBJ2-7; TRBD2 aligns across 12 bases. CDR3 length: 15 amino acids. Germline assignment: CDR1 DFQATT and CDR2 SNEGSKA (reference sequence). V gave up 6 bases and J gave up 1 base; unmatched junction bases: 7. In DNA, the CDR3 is TGCAGTGCCGGGACTAGCGGGTTGTTATCCTACGAGCAGTACTTC. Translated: CSAGTSGLLSYEQYF.

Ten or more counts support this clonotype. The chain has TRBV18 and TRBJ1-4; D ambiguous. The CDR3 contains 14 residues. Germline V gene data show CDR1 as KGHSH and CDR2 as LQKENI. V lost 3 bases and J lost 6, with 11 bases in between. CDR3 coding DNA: TGTGCCAGCTCACCCGCCGGACCTGATGAAAAACTGTTTTTT. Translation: CASSPAGPDEKLFF.

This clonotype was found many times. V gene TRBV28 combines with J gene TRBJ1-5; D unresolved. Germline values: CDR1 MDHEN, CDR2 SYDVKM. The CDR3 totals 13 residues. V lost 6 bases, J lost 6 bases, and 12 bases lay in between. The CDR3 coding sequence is TGTGCCAGCAGGAGTCTTAGTTCTCAGCCCCAGCATTTT. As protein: CASRSLSSQPQHF.